This TCR beta chain comes out of a study of blood T cell repertoires in COVID-19. Using immunoSEQ multiplex PCR, the repertoire was profiled, and TCRdb retains in-frame clones only, with some absent. Of under 300,000 clones in the sample, over 75% were seen once. V was pared by 4 bases and J by 2 bases, with 7 bases of the junction left unmatched. Germline CDR1 reads SGHRS; CDR2 reads YFSETQ. This CDR3 has 15 residues. V gene TRBV5-1 combines with J gene TRBJ2-3; 7 positions match TRBD2. The sequence was collected from a woman in her thirties or forties who had been exposed to COVID-19. Sequencing input: PBMCs or T cells enriched from blood (not recorded which). CDR3 amino acids: CASSETTSSTDTQYF. For the CDR3, the DNA is TGCGCCAGCAGCGAAACGACTAGCTCCACAGATACGCAGTATTTT.